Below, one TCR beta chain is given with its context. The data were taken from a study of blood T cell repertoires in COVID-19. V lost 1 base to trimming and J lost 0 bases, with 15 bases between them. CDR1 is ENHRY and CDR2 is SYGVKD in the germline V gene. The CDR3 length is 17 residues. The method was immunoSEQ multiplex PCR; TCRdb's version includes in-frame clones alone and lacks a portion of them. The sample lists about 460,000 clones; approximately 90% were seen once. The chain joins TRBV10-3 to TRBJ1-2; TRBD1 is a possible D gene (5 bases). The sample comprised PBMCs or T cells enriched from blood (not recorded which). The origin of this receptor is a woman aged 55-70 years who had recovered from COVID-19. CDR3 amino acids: CAISELETVGTNYGYTF. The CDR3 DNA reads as TGTGCCATCAGTGAGTTAGAGACAGTGGGGACTAACTATGGCTACACCTTC.